The TCR beta chain described here comes from a study of PD-1 and CTLA-4 blockade in melanoma. Generated by immunoSEQ multiplex PCR, the TCRdb table keeps only in-frame clones and is missing some. The table lists roughly 30,000 clones, 88% of them singletons. The V gene end was trimmed by 2 bases and the J gene end by 1 base; junction bases not matched to a gene: 4. The CDR3 contains 16 residues. Per the germline V gene, CDR1 is MNHNS and CDR2 is SASEGT. The chain has TRBV6-1 and TRBJ1-1; 10 bases map to TRBD1. The source of this sequence is a human donor with melanoma. Sequencing used CD8+ T cells from peripheral blood, obtained from a patient given anti-PD-1 treatment. This CDR3 is CASSESGTGENTEAFF. In nucleotides, the CDR3 is TGTGCCAGCAGTGAATCCGGGACAGGGGAGAACACTGAAGCTTTCTTT.